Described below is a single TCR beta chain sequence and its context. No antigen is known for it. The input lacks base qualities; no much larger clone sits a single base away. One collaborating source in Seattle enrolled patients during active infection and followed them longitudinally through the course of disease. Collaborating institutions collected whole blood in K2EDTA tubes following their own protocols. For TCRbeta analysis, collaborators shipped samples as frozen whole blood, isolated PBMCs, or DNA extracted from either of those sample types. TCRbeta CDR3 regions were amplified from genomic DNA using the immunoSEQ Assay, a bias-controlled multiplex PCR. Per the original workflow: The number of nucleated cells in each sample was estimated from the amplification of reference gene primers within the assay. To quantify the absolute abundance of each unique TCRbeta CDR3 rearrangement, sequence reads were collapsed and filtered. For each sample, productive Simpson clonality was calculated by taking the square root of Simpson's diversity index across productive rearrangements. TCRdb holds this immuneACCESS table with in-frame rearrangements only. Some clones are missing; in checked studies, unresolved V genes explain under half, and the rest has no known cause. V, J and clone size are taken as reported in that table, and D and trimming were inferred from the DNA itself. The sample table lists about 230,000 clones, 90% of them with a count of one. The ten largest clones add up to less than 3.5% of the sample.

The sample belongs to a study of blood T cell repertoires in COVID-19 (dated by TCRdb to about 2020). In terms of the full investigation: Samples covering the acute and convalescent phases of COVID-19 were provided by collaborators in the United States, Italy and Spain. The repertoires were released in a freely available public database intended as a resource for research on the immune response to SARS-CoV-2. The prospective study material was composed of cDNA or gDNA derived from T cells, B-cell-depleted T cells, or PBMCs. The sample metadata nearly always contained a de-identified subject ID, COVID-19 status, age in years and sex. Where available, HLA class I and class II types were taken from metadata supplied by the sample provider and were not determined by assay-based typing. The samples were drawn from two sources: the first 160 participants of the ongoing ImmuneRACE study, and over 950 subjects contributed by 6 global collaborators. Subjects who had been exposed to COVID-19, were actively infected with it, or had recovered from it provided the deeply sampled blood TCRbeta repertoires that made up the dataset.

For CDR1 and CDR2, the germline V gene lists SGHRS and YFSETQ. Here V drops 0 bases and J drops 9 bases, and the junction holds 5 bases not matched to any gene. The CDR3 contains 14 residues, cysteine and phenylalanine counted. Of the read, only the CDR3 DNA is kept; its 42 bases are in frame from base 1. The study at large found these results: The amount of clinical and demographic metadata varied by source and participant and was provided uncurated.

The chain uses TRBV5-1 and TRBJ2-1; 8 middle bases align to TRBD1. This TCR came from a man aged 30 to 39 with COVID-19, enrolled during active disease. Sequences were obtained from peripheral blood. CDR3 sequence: CASSLGQGLGEQFF. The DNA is TGCGCCAGCAGCTTGGGACAGGGGTTAGGTGAGCAGTTCTTC.